The clone carrying this T cell receptor beta chain was picked up a small number of times. What it recognizes is unknown. This sample was included in a study of blood T cells in healthy people across ages. Study-wide results and limits: Roughly linear age-related decline in beta diversity appeared, significant by age roughly 40.

Primers used in a second PCR of about 7 to 12 cycles were a sample-barcoded 5' primer and a J-beta primer mix. From the 5' RACE reads, TCRdb called clonotypes with MiXCR, one entry per CDR3 protein. The data show about 580,000 distinct CDR3 sequences, with around 48% seen just once and 20% to 25% held by the top ten. Germline CDR1 and CDR2: MNHEY and SVGAGI. The CDR3 sequence is 13 residues long. V lost 6 bases to trimming and J lost 7 bases, with 15 bases between them. This sequence was found in an elderly man in good health. The rearrangement links TRBV6-5 to TRBJ1-1; TRBD1 is a possible D gene (6 bases). Sequencing was done on a sample of blood. In DNA form, the CDR3 reads TGTGCCAGCAGGCGCGCTTCGGACAGTGAAGCTTTCTTT. This gives the protein CASRRASDSEAFF.